The TCR beta chain described here comes from a study of cytomegalovirus exposure and HLA in healthy donors. Study-level information: Inside one of the first data releases sat around 77 million unique TCRs taken from HLA-typed donors.

Likely unrecorded immune exposures existed in these nominally healthy donors. Study-wide points: Rare sequences made up most TCRs, while some public TCRs were found in many donors.

PCR primers comprised 60 Vbeta and 13 Jbeta primers. Using immunoSEQ multiplex PCR, the repertoire was profiled, and TCRdb retains in-frame clones only, with some absent. The table includes more than 150,000 clones, about 81% detected once. V trimming: 1 base; J trimming: 12 bases; junction bases outside the gene matches: 11. In germline, CDR1 is SGHRS, CDR2 YFSETQ. The CDR3 sequence is 14 residues long. With regard to this clone: Its antigen is currently unknown.

This sequence was found in a woman aged 25 to 39 in good health and CMV-seronegative. The chain uses TRBV5-1 and TRBJ1-2, with 8 bases fitting TRBD1. Specimen: PBMCs. The CDR3 DNA follows: TGCGCCAGCAGCTTGACCGCGGGACAGGTGGGCGACACCTTC. Its translation: CASSLTAGQVGDTF.